This T cell receptor beta chain was profiled in a study of blood T cells in healthy people across ages (dated by TCRdb to between 2014 and 2017). Some background on the complete study: In model experiments, template switching captured about one uniquely barcoded TCR beta cDNA molecule for every two T cells. Using deep sequencing normalized with unique cDNA molecular identifiers, the study measured how TCR beta repertoire diversity changes with age. To avoid experimental bias, donors of different ages were distributed randomly across sequencing lanes. The donors were split into four age groups: young (average about 15 years), middle-aged (39), aged (approximately 60) and long-lived (82). Using the same blood draw, the study looked at two additional independent replicas of 1 million unique cDNA reads for two donors, one aged 18 to 30 and the other aged 80 or older.

For this clonotype: This clone's antigen is unknown. The sample holds no much larger clone one base away, and base qualities are not on file.

The roughly 38 donors, aged 6 to 90 years, were systemically healthy Caucasian individuals from Russia. Each donor gave about 11 milliliters of peripheral blood, drawn into EDTA-treated Vacutainer tubes. PBMCs were isolated by Ficoll-Paque density-gradient centrifugation, with at least 7 million obtained per sample. Total RNA, at least 6 micrograms per sample, was extracted from PBMCs with Trizol reagent. For every donor, flow cytometry on a PBMC aliquot measured the percentage of naive CD45RAhigh/CD27high T cells. Beyond this particular receptor, the publication reports: Conclusive comparison of naive and antigen-experienced compartments was prevented by the profiling of bulk unsorted PBMCs. Estimates of total diversity based on one million sequenced T cells were considered lower bounds and underestimates. Compared with the aged group, more naive CD4+ T cells, fewer expanded clones and increased TCR diversity were shown by the long-lived group, suggesting age selection. Observed TCR beta diversity per million T cells fell roughly linearly with age, and a significant reduction was already apparent by age roughly 40. Donor CMV infection status was unknown, potentially confounding age-related changes in expanded clonotypes. There was a strong correlation between observed TCR beta diversity and the percentage of naive T cells measured by flow cytometry.

The V and J ends are trimmed by 2 bases and 12 bases, leaving 14 bases between them. Its CDR3 holds 13 amino acids, cysteine through phenylalanine. Here the CDR3 DNA is all that survives: 39 bases in frame from base 1. The library was produced with 5' RACE. Instrument used: Illumina HiSeq 2500. The second PCR ran for roughly 6 to 11 cycles and used a J-beta primer mix along with a sample-barcoded 5' primer. Each TCR beta cDNA molecule received a unique molecular identifier from a template-switch 5' adaptor carrying 12 random nucleotides. Each sample yielded at least 3 million CDR3-containing paired-end reads. All of the RNA was converted into first-strand cDNA using the Mint cDNA synthesis kit, with a TRBC-specific oligonucleotide serving as the primer. Following uracil-DNA glycosylase treatment, a first 18-cycle PCR with universal primers M1SS and BC2_uni_R was performed on all cDNA. In the authors' own workflow: For normalization, 1 million high-quality reads were randomly selected from each sample, with every read carrying a distinct molecular identifier. Instead of being binned into consensus sequences, reads that shared molecular identifiers were thrown out. CDR3 identification, clonotype clustering and error correction used MiTCR with a Q25 quality threshold and the strictest error-elimination algorithm. A nonparametric unseen species model with Euler transformation was used to estimate lower-bound total TCR beta diversity. TCRdb reran the public reads through fastp at Q25 and MiXCR, keeping productive beta chains. A single entry per CDR3 protein holds the most common genes and DNA from its merged rows. The V and J calls were determined by TCRdb, not by the authors. In this sample the table shows about 670,000 distinct CDR3 sequences, around 50% of which occur a single time. The top ten hold roughly 14% of the sample.

The material sequenced was blood. In this chain, TRBV12-3 or TRBV12-4 is recombined with TRBJ2-1, with TRBD2 perhaps the D gene, on 5 matching bases. This receptor was identified in a woman older than 75 in good health. The CDR3: CASSLSNRDGQFF. The nucleotides are TGTGCCAGCAGTTTAAGCAATCGGGATGGGCAGTTCTTC.